What follows are 2 T cell receptor beta chains derived from one specimen sequenced in a study of cytomegalovirus exposure and HLA in healthy donors. Vbeta (60) and Jbeta (13) primers were used in the PCR. Profiled with immunoSEQ multiplex PCR; TCRdb holds only in-frame clones, not every one. There are about 60,000 clones in the sample; approximately 80% occur only once, and 5.5% to 7% lies in the top ten. Sequenced sample: PBMCs. Receptor source: a male donor in good health and CMV-seronegative.

CDR3 in amino acids: CASSLEVGQGEQYF. CDR3 bases: TGTGCCAGCAGCTTAGAAGTTGGACAAGGCGAGCAGTACTTC. The V call is TRBV7-2, the J call TRBJ2-7, with a tentative D call TRBD1 (5 bases). Germline CDR1 is SGHTA and CDR2 is FQGNSA. This CDR3 region has 14 residues. With 1 base removed from V and 6 bases from J, the gap between germline ends came to 13 bases.

The chain links TRBV18 to TRBJ1-4; D possibly corresponds to TRBD1 (5 bases). V lost 1 base and J lost 4, with 10 bases in between. CDR3 size: 15 residues. Per germline, CDR1 KGHSH and CDR2 LQKENI. The CDR3 region has the DNA TGTGCCAGCTCACCACTCCAGGGACTTAATGAAAAACTGTTTTTT. It encodes CASSPLQGLNEKLFF.